The source of this T cell receptor (beta chain) is a study of blood T cell repertoires in COVID-19. As processed by the authors: Amplification of reference gene primers was used by the study to estimate nucleated cell counts. The assay was immunoSEQ multiplex PCR, and TCRdb's table has in-frame clones only and misses some. V and J calls and clone size follow that table, whereas D and trimming were derived from the DNA. The sample shows under 200,000 clones, roughly 83% of them seen only once. Germline values: CDR1 SGHNT, CDR2 YYREEE (reference sequence). The CDR3 is 13 amino acids. The V end was cut by 5 bases, the J end by 3 bases, with 11 bases between.

Material: PBMCs or T cells enriched from blood (not recorded which). J is TRBJ1-1 and V is TRBV5-4; a weak D match, TRBD1 (5 bases). This receptor was taken from a woman between 55 and 75 years old who had recovered from COVID-19. The DNA for the CDR3 is TGTGCCAGCAGGCCCGGGGGGGACACTGAAGCTTTCTTT. This translates into CASRPGGDTEAFF.